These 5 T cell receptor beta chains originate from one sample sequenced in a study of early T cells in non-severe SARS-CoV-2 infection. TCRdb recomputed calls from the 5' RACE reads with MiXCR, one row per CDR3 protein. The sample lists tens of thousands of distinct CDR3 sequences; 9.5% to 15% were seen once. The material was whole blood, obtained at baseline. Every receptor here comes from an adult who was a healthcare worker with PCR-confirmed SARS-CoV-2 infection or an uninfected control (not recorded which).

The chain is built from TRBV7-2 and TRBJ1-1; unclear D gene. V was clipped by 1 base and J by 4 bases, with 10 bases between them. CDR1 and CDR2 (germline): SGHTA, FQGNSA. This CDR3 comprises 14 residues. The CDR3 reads CASSLVGRATEAFF. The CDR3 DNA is TGTGCCAGCAGCTTAGTGGGGAGGGCCACTGAAGCTTTCTTT.

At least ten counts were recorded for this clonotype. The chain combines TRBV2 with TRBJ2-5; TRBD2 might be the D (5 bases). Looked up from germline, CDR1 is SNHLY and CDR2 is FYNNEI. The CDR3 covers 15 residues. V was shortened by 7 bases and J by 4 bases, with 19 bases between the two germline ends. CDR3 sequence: CASTSNAGSSETQYF. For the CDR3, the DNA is TGTGCCAGCACCTCGAACGCGGGTTCCTCAGAGACCCAGTACTTC.

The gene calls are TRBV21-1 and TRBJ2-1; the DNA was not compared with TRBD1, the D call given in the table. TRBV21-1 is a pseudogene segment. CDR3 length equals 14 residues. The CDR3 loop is CASSKWAGENEQFF. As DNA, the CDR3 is TGTGCCAGCAGCAAGTGGGCAGGGGAGAATGAGCAGTTCTTC.

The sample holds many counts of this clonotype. The CDR3 protein is CASSSQRGGTDTQYF. The DNA of the CDR3 is TGTGCCAGCAGCTCCCAGCGGGGGGGCACAGATACGCAGTATTTT. The chain carries TRBV11-2 and TRBJ2-3; 9 bases fit TRBD2. Germline V CDR1 and CDR2: SGHAT, FQNNGV. J lost 1 base, V lost 4 bases, and 3 bases had no gene match. The CDR3 runs to 15 residues.

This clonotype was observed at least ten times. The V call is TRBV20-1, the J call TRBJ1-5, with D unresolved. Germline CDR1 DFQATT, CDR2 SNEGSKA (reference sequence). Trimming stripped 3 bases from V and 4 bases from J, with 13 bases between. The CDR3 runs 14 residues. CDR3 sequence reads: CSARDGGGNQPQHF. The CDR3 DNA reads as TGCAGTGCTAGGGACGGCGGAGGGAATCAGCCCCAGCATTTT.